This T cell receptor beta chain was identified during a study of lymphopenia after photon versus proton radiotherapy. Points from the study as a whole: Better survival with proton therapy was suggested as possible, not demonstrated. After lymphocyte nadir, photon-treated repertoires showed oligoclonal expansion, especially CD8+ Temra. Photon-treated patients lost naive T cells and TCR diversity; proton-treated stayed stable.

Data came from immunoSEQ multiplex PCR; TCRdb stores just in-frame clones and leaves some out. The sample gives under 30,000 clones, approximately 86% of which show up once; approximately 19% is in the top ten. The CDR3 sequence is 12 residues long. The germline V and J ends were trimmed by 4 bases and 3 bases, with 7 bases remaining between them. Germline CDR1 and CDR2: SGHNT and YYREEE (reference sequence). This clone was counted between two and nine times. Its antigen is not known. This TCR came from a man in his fifties or sixties with gastric cancer. V is TRBV5-4 and J is TRBJ1-1; maybe TRBD1 (5 bases). The sample was peripheral blood, taken from a patient treated with photon-based radiotherapy. The CDR3 protein is CASSEQDTEAFF. The CDR3 DNA is TGTGCCAGCAGCGAACAGGACACTGAAGCTTTCTTT.